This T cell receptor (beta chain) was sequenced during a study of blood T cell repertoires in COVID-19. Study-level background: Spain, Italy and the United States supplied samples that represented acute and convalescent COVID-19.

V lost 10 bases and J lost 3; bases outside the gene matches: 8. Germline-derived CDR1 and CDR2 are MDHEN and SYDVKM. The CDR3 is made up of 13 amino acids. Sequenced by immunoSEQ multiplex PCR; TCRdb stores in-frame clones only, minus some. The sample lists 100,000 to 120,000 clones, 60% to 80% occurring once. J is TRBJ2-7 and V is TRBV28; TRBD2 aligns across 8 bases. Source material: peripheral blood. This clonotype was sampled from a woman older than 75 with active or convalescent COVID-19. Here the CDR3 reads CATQTSAYYEQYF. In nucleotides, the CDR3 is TGTGCCACCCAGACTAGCGCTTACTACGAGCAGTACTTC.